Described below is a single T cell receptor beta chain sequence and its context. This clone was detected once. The clone's antigen remains unknown. Per-base qualities were not stored, and no clone one base away is much larger. This sample is drawn from a study of shared clonotypes between healthy human individuals (dated by TCRdb to the early 2020s). Concerning the study at large: A few men and a couple of women, aged 18 to 49 years, made up the cohort. For each donor, CD4 naive and CD4 memory were each run on three plates, CD8 naive on two plates, and CD8 memory on one plate. To increase sequencing depth and limit assay-specific biases, different laboratories used diverse techniques to prepare libraries and sequence TCR repertoires. To estimate repertoire size and how much clonotype sharing occurs between individuals, the study deeply sequenced the blood TCR repertoires of roughly 5 healthy adults. Per donor, leukapheresis produced somewhere between about 0.94 and 10 billion PBMCs. The paper as a whole reports these results and caveats: Pairwise subsampling indicated that sequencing depth was expected to affect the degree of clonotype sharing among donors. Larger estimated clonotype richness was generally found for naive subsets than for memory subsets. The small number of donors limited the genetic and exposure-history diversity represented. Sampling was limited to blood, and TCR repertoires in tissue likely differ from TCR repertoires in blood. Clonotypes shared by all four sorted-subset donors showed higher generation probabilities than non-shared clonotypes. Sharing across a few donors was observed for about 5% of naive CD4, about 3.2% of naive CD8, around 2.5% of memory CD4, and 0.4% of memory CD8 clonotypes. Even with the large sequencing depth, rarefaction of the sorted-subset datasets indicated that sequencing was incomplete.

Donors were healthy HIV-negative adults with no recently reported acute infections or vaccinations. Every donor was a Caucasian adult residing in Nashville, Tennessee, USA. CD4+ T cells were enriched by magnetic negative selection, after which naive cells were positively selected on CD45RA and the negative fraction was taken as the memory subset. After blood collection by leukapheresis, PBMCs were isolated using Ficoll-Histopaque density gradient centrifugation and then cryopreserved in the vapor phase of liquid nitrogen. Analytical flow cytometry was used to check the purity and quantity of every magnetically sorted T cell population. Genomic DNA was isolated from every sorted fraction and measured by UV absorbance on a Nanodrop 2000c. TCR CDR3 regions were amplified from genomic DNA by multiplex PCR using the deep immunoSEQ assay. For each cell subset, the extracted genomic DNA was distributed evenly across all wells of several immunoSEQ 96-well plates, and each plate served as one replicate. Each replicate PCR for sorted subsets received about 0.2 ug genomic DNA, equal to roughly 33,000 T cell genomes. Purified libraries were measured with a Qubit 3.0 fluorometer, size-checked on a Bioanalyzer 2100, and measured again with the KAPA Library Quantification kit. Each immunoSEQ 96-well plate was sequenced on its own single-read 150-cycle Illumina NextSeq 550 flow cell. The study's own analysis went as follows. Because the immunoSEQ output held only junctional sequences and lacked quality scores, the filtering could not match the filtering applied to full-length reads. Sequences were annotated with PyIR, a Python wrapper for IgBLAST v1.9, and V/J genes and CDR3 were assigned using IMGT germline references. Reads were filtered out if the reads had weak V/J assignments (E-value above 1e-6), no CDR3, stop codons, out-of-frame junctions, or ambiguous translated residues. V3J clonotypes were defined as sequences sharing the same inferred V gene, J gene, and CDR3 amino acid sequence. The percentage overlap between two repertoires was calculated by dividing the number of shared unique clonotypes by the size of the smaller repertoire. Repertoire richness was assessed with RTK rarefaction, the Chao1 estimator, and Recon v2.1 estimates of unobserved clonotypes. OLGA was used to compute generation probabilities for all TCRbeta clonotypes that the gDNA method yielded from a few donors. TCRdb provides this immuneACCESS table in a form limited to in-frame rearrangements. Some clones are lacking; in checked studies, under half of them reflect an unresolved V gene, and why the rest are absent is not known. The DNA was the basis for D and trimming; V, J and clone size are from that table. The sample contains fewer than 400,000 clones, about 74% of them found a single time. The top ten clonotypes cover about a tenth of the sample.

The receptor was derived from a man younger than 40 in good health. Sample: memory CD4+ T cells sorted from blood. The sample's cell subset or site label is to be understood as: CD45RA-negative fraction.

The nucleotides are TGTGCCATCGGTCGGACTTCGAACACCGGGGAGCTGTTTTTT. This is translated as CAIGRTSNTGELFF. The rearrangement combines TRBV10-3 with TRBJ2-2; perhaps TRBD2 is the D gene, with 5 bases matching. V and J are truncated by 8 bases and 0 bases respectively, leaving an intervening sequence of 10 bases. The CDR3 has 14 amino acids, counting the end cysteine and phenylalanine. Only the CDR3 region is kept as DNA, spanning 42 bases read in frame from base 1. CDR1 ENHRY and CDR2 SYGVKD were looked up in the germline V gene.